This is a list of T cell receptor beta chains from one sample in a study of metastatic and nonmetastatic thyroid tumors. MiXCR re-clonotyped the PCR reads for TCRdb. The sample holds around 53,000 clones, roughly 20% seen once. The specimen was blood. Source of these receptors: a female donor with papillary thyroid cancer or a benign thyroid nodule (not recorded which). Some clones in this sample may be carry-over from other donors' samples. Both conserved end residues are part of each CDR3. Fields, in order: J gene, D gene, V gene, clone size, CDR3 protein, CDR3 DNA. A D gene is named only where the DNA matches it firmly. Some rows have no size entry. The others give once, few or many, or a class for an expanded clone.

>TRBJ2-1|TRBD2|TRBV11-2|.
CASRTSGRAGYEQFF
TGTGCCAGTAGGACTAGCGGGAGGGCCGGCTATGAGCAGTTCTTC
>TRBJ1-5|.|TRBV6-6|few
CASSYSIQQPQHF
TGTGCCAGCAGTTACTCGATACAGCAGCCCCAGCATTTT
>TRBJ2-7|TRBD2|TRBV6-1|few
CASTLGTSGGYDQYF
TGTGCCAGCACCCTAGGGACTAGCGGGGGTTACGATCAGTACTTC
>TRBJ2-2|.|TRBV5-1|.
CASSYSTGPGELFF
TGCGCCAGCAGCTACTCGACAGGTCCAGGGGAGTTGTTTTTT
>TRBJ1-5|.|TRBV24-1|many
CATSDATASNQPQHF
TGTGCCACCAGTGACGCGACAGCTAGCAATCAGCCCCAGCATTTT
>TRBJ1-2|.|TRBV29-1|many
CSVVAFGANYGYTF
TGCAGCGTTGTCGCCTTTGGGGCTAACTATGGCTACACCTTC
>TRBJ2-3|TRBD1|TRBV27|many
CASDSLQGKTDTQYF
TGTGCCAGCGACTCTCTACAGGGGAAAACAGATACGCAGTATTTT
>TRBJ2-2|TRBD2|TRBV18|.
CASSPETSGKVGTGELFF
TGTGCCAGCTCACCTGAGACTAGCGGGAAGGTCGGCACCGGGGAGCTGTTTTTT
>TRBJ2-5|.|TRBV5-1|many
CASSKGGQMRETQYF
TGCGCCAGCAGTAAAGGCGGACAGATGAGGGAGACCCAGTACTTC
>TRBJ2-7|.|TRBV14|.
CASTQDWVGEQYF
TGTGCCAGCACACAAGATTGGGTGGGGGAGCAGTACTTC
>TRBJ1-5|.|TRBV3-1|many
CASSQDRYQPQHF
TGTGCCAGCAGCCAAGACCGTTATCAGCCCCAGCATTTT
>TRBJ2-7|TRBD1|TRBV2|few
CASWAGGDEQYF
TGTGCCAGTTGGGCAGGGGGCGACGAGCAGTACTTC
>TRBJ2-7|TRBD1|TRBV20-1|.
CSARADRRVTYEQYF
TGCAGTGCTAGAGCGGACAGGCGAGTCACCTACGAGCAGTACTTC
>TRBJ1-2|.|TRBV12-3/TRBV12-4|many
CASRDLNYGYTF
TGTGCCAGCAGAGACCTAAACTATGGCTACACCTTC
>TRBJ1-5|.|TRBV28|many
CASSLSGGSNQPQHF
TGTGCCAGCAGTTTATCGGGGGGTTCCAATCAGCCCCAGCATTTT
>TRBJ2-1|.|TRBV10-3|many
CAISEELAFYNEQFF
TGTGCCATCAGTGAAGAACTAGCCTTCTACAATGAGCAGTTCTTC
>TRBJ2-1|TRBD2|TRBV6-1|many
CASRGLAGVFYEQFF
TGTGCCAGCAGGGGACTAGCGGGAGTCTTTTATGAGCAGTTCTTC
>TRBJ2-7|.|TRBV28|few
CASRPEGIFSYEQYF
TGCGCCAGCAGACCTGAGGGCATTTTTTCCTACGAGCAGTACTTC
>TRBJ1-1|.|TRBV7-9|many
CASSEGSNTEAFF
TGTGCCAGCTCGGAGGGGTCGAACACTGAAGCTTTCTTT
>TRBJ2-1|TRBD2|TRBV5-4|.
CATKAGGGLNEQFF
TGTGCCACGAAAGCGGGAGGGGGGCTCAATGAGCAGTTCTTC
>TRBJ2-2|TRBD1|TRBV5-1|once
CASSLAEGGRNTGELFF
TGCGCCAGCAGCTTGGCAGAAGGGGGCCGGAACACCGGGGAGCTGTTTTTT
>TRBJ2-7|.|TRBV7-2|many
CASSFRLETYEQYF
TGTGCCAGCAGCTTCCGACTGGAAACCTACGAGCAGTACTTC
>TRBJ2-3|TRBD2|TRBV5-1|.
CARRPSGRDLTDTQYF
TGCGCCAGAAGGCCAAGCGGGAGGGATCTCACAGATACGCAGTATTTT
>TRBJ2-3|.|TRBV28|.
CAISFLPRTDTQYF
TGTGCCATCAGCTTCCTACCCCGCACAGATACGCAGTATTTT
>TRBJ2-1|TRBD2|TRBV20-1|.
CSARSLAASGSRNEQFF
TGCAGTGCTAGATCCTTGGCGGCTAGCGGGAGTAGAAATGAGCAGTTCTTC
>TRBJ1-4|TRBD1|TRBV11-2|once
CASRVDRQGARGKLFF
TGTGCCAGCAGGGTCGACCGACAGGGGGCCCGGGGAAAACTGTTTTTT
>TRBJ2-7|TRBD2|TRBV28|few
CASSLLGTTPYEQYF
TGTGCCAGCAGTTTACTAGGGACTACCCCCTACGAGCAGTACTTC
>TRBJ2-7|TRBD1|TRBV7-3|.
CASSRSGTGAYEQYF
TGTGCCAGCAGCCGTTCCGGGACAGGGGCCTACGAGCAGTACTTC
>TRBJ2-1|.|TRBV20-1|many
CSARLGTGIRNEQFF
TGCAGTGCTAGACTCGGAACTGGCATTCGGAATGAGCAGTTCTTC
>TRBJ2-7|.|TRBV5-1|.
CAISPPLVSQEQYF
TGCGCCATCAGCCCCCCACTAGTGTCCCAAGAGCAGTACTTC
>TRBJ1-5|.|TRBV9|.
CASSVDEGQPQHF
TGTGCCAGCAGCGTAGATGAGGGACAGCCCCAGCATTTT
>TRBJ2-4|.|TRBV27|many
CASSLGGAKNIQYF
TGTGCCAGCAGTTTAGGTGGGGCCAAAAACATTCAGTACTTC
>TRBJ1-2|.|TRBV28|.
CVSSWVSDGYTF
TGTGTCAGCAGTTGGGTGTCGGATGGCTACACCTTC